Listed below are T cell receptor beta chains from one sample, sequenced in a study of long-term antiretroviral therapy in people with HIV. The table came from immunoSEQ multiplex PCR; TCRdb's copy has only in-frame clones and leaves some out. The repertoire holds over 15,000 clones, with over 70% as singletons. The sequences come from unsorted PBMCs, collected less than 2.2 years before starting antiretroviral therapy. All receptors come from a man in his thirties or forties with HIV. Both conserved end residues are part of each CDR3. Each record gives: D gene, clone size, V gene, J gene, CDR3 DNA, CDR3 protein. A D gene is named only where the DNA matches it firmly. Clone size is stated in some rows and not others, as once, few, many or a class when expanded.

TRBD2	-	TRBV29-1	TRBJ2-1	TGCAGCGTTGGCTCTGCGGGGGGTTCCTACAATGAGCAGTTCTTC	CSVGSAGGSYNEQFF
-	-	TRBV6-5	TRBJ1-1	TGTGCCAGCCAGGGAGACACAAACACTGAAGCTTTCTTT	CASQGDTNTEAFF
TRBD2	-	TRBV28	TRBJ2-7	TGTGCCAGCAGTTTAAGGGCGGGAGCGAACTACGAGCAGTACTTC	CASSLRAGANYEQYF
-	-	TRBV27	TRBJ2-7	TGTGCCAGCAGCCCTCCTGGGTCCTACGAGCAGTACTTC	CASSPPGSYEQYF
-	-	TRBV23-1	TRBJ1-1	TGCGCCAGCCACACGGCAGGGACCATGAACACTGAAGCTTTCTTT	CASHTAGTMNTEAFF
TRBD1	-	TRBV18	TRBJ2-7	TGTGCCAGCTCTCCACAGGGGCCCCCCTACGAGCAGTACTTC	CASSPQGPPYEQYF
TRBD1	-	TRBV28	TRBJ1-3	TGTGCCAGCAGCCAACCGACAGGGGTGAACACCATATATTTT	CASSQPTGVNTIYF
TRBD1	-	TRBV5-1	TRBJ1-1	TGCGCCAGCACAGTAGGGGGACAGACGAACACTGAAGCTTTCTTT	CASTVGGQTNTEAFF
-	-	TRBV18	TRBJ2-7	TGTGCCAGCTCACGACCGGGGGCCCCCTACGAGCAGTACTTC	CASSRPGAPYEQYF
-	-	TRBV11-2	TRBJ1-2	TGTGCCAGCAGCTTAGTGGCATCGAATATCTATAACTATGGCTACACCTTC	CASSLVASNIYNYGYTF
-	-	TRBV27	TRBJ2-7	TGTGCCAGCAGTCCCCCACCCTACAACGAGCAGTACTTC	CASSPPPYNEQYF
-	-	TRBV10-3	TRBJ1-5	TGTGCCATCAGTGAGTCAGCCGGGGAACAGCCCCAGCATTTT	CAISESAGEQPQHF
TRBD1	once	TRBV4-1	TRBJ2-7	TGTGCCAGCAGCTTGGACAGGGACGAGCAGTACTTC	CASSLDRDEQYF
TRBD1	few	TRBV27	TRBJ2-7	TGTGCCAGCAGTCCAGGTACAGGGGGCGGCTACGAGCAGTACTTC	CASSPGTGGGYEQYF
-	-	TRBV19	TRBJ2-5	TGTGCCAGTAGTTCCAAATGGACACACGACCAAGAGACCCAGTACTTC	CASSSKWTHDQETQYF
-	-	TRBV15	TRBJ1-4	TGTGCCACCAGCAGATTCCAGGGGACTAATGAAAAACTGTTTTTT	CATSRFQGTNEKLFF
TRBD1	-	TRBV18	TRBJ2-7	TGTGCCAGCTCAACGCAGACAGGGGTAGGGGAGCAGTACTTC	CASSTQTGVGEQYF
-	few	TRBV7-8	TRBJ1-6	TGTGCCAGCAGCTTAGACAATTCACCCCTCCACTTT	CASSLDNSPLHF
-	-	TRBV5-1	TRBJ2-3	TGCGCCAGCAGCTTAACAGATACGCAGTATTTT	CASSLTDTQYF
TRBD1	once	TRBV18	TRBJ2-1	TGTGCCAGCTCAGGACAGGGGGGTAATGAGCAGTTCTTC	CASSGQGGNEQFF
-	-	TRBV18	TRBJ2-2	TGTGCCAGCTCACGACTGGACCAAAACACCGGGGAGCTGTTTTTT	CASSRLDQNTGELFF
-	-	TRBV27	TRBJ1-2	TGTGCCAGCAGTACACAACCTAACTATGGCTACACCTTC	CASSTQPNYGYTF
-	-	TRBV6-6	TRBJ1-2	TGTGCCAGCAGTACCCCCGGGTCCTTTTATGGCTACACCTTC	CASSTPGSFYGYTF
TRBD2	-	TRBV5-1	TRBJ2-3	TGCGCCAGCAGCCCTGGACTAGCGGGGATAGATACGCAGTATTTT	CASSPGLAGIDTQYF
-	-	TRBV5-1	TRBJ2-7	TGCGCCAGCAGCTTGACAATCAGCTCCTACGAGCAGTACTTC	CASSLTISSYEQYF
TRBD2	-	TRBV5-1	TRBJ2-4	TGCGCCAGCAGCTTCGGTAGCGGGGGAACCAAAAACATTCAGTACTTC	CASSFGSGGTKNIQYF
-	-	TRBV4-1	TRBJ2-2	TGCGCCAGCAGCCAAGAGGCCACGGGTGGGACCCGGGAGCTGTTTTTT	CASSQEATGGTRELFF
TRBD2	-	TRBV7-2	TRBJ2-1	TGTGCCAGCAGCTTAGCGCTGGCGGGAGGGGGGAATGAGCAGTTCTTC	CASSLALAGGGNEQFF
-	-	TRBV18	TRBJ2-1	TGTGCCAGCTCACCGGACAGTGGCTCCTACAATGAGCAGTTCTTC	CASSPDSGSYNEQFF
-	-	TRBV7-4	TRBJ2-7	TGTGCCAGCAGCCTTCACTCGAACTACGAGCAGTACTTC	CASSLHSNYEQYF
TRBD2	-	TRBV29-1	TRBJ2-7	TGCAGCGTCAGGACTAGCGGCAAAACCTACGAGCAGTACTTC	CSVRTSGKTYEQYF
-	-	TRBV19	TRBJ1-1	TGTGCCAGTAGTATAGGGGCCCGTCCGAGAGACACTGAAGCTTTCTTT	CASSIGARPRDTEAFF
-	-	TRBV18	TRBJ2-3	TGTGCCAGCTCACCACGCCAGACAGGCGCTGGCACAGATACGCAGTATTTT	CASSPRQTGAGTDTQYF
-	-	TRBV30	TRBJ2-3	TGTGCCTGGACCGCTGGGGTTAGCACAGATACGCAGTATTTT	CAWTAGVSTDTQYF
TRBD1	-	TRBV5-4	TRBJ1-6	TGTGCCAGCACCCAAACCGGGACAGGGACTTCACCCCTCCACTTT	CASTQTGTGTSPLHF
-	-	TRBV6-5	TRBJ1-1	TGTGCCAGCTTTGAGGACTTGAACACTGAAGCTTTCTTT	CASFEDLNTEAFF
-	-	TRBV29-1	TRBJ1-2	TGCAGCGTGGAACAGGGTTGGGGCTACACCTTC	CSVEQGWGYTF
-	-	TRBV28	TRBJ2-2	TGTGCCAGCAGTTCTACTTACACCGGGGAGCTGTTTTTT	CASSSTYTGELFF
TRBD2	-	TRBV6-5	TRBJ2-7	TGTGCCAGCAGTTACTCGACGGGACTAACCTACGAGCAGTACTTC	CASSYSTGLTYEQYF
-	-	TRBV12-5	TRBJ2-2	TGTGCTAGTGGTTTGGGCGGGACAGCGGCCGGGGAGCTGTTTTTT	CASGLGGTAAGELFF
TRBD1	-	TRBV7-8	TRBJ1-5	TGTGCCAGCCGGAGGGACAGGGCAGATCAGCCCCAGCATTTT	CASRRDRADQPQHF
-	-	TRBV5-6	TRBJ1-1	TGTGCCAGCAGCTTGCGGGCAGGGGCGGGCACTGAAGCTTTCTTT	CASSLRAGAGTEAFF
TRBD1	few	TRBV28	TRBJ1-5	TGTGCCAGCATAGAGGGGGCAGGCAATCAGCCCCAGCATTTT	CASIEGAGNQPQHF
TRBD1	-	TRBV11-3	TRBJ2-3	TGTGCCAGCAGCTTAAGGACAGGGGGCTCAGATACGCAGTATTTT	CASSLRTGGSDTQYF
-	-	TRBV29-1	TRBJ2-2	TGCAGCGTTCGAGACGGTAACACCGGGGAGCTGTTTTTT	CSVRDGNTGELFF
-	few	TRBV27	TRBJ2-7	TGTGCCAGCGCCGGACTGCCAGGCGGGTACGAGCAGTACTTC	CASAGLPGGYEQYF
-	-	TRBV19	TRBJ2-7	TGTGCCAGTATGACAACAGGCTCCTACGAGCAGTACTTC	CASMTTGSYEQYF
TRBD1	-	TRBV4-3	TRBJ1-2	TGCGCCAGCAGCCGGGCGACAGGGCTTAACTATGGCTACACCTTC	CASSRATGLNYGYTF
TRBD1	-	TRBV4-3	TRBJ1-3	TGCGCCAGCAGCCAACTTCAGGGGGCCTCTGGAAACACCATATATTTT	CASSQLQGASGNTIYF
TRBD2	-	TRBV30	TRBJ2-3	TGTGCCTGGAGTAAACTAGCGGGAGGCACAGATACGCAGTATTTT	CAWSKLAGGTDTQYF
TRBD2	few	TRBV5-4	TRBJ2-2	TGTGCCAGCAGCCTCCCCCTAGCGGGAGGGAAAACCGGGGAGCTGTTTTTT	CASSLPLAGGKTGELFF
-	-	TRBV9	TRBJ1-4	TGTGCCAGCAGCGTAGAGGGGGGCGGTGAAAAACTGTTTTTT	CASSVEGGGEKLFF
-	-	TRBV6-5	TRBJ1-6	TGTGCCAGCAGTCCGGCCAGGGGTCAAGGTTCACCCCTCCACTTT	CASSPARGQGSPLHF
-	-	TRBV14	TRBJ2-1	TGTGCCAGCAGCCAACAAGGCCGACGGGGACCCTACAATGAGCAGTTCTTC	CASSQQGRRGPYNEQFF
TRBD1	-	TRBV29-1	TRBJ1-2	TGCAGCGTAGGACAGGGGGTAGGGTTAAACTATGGCTACACCTTC	CSVGQGVGLNYGYTF